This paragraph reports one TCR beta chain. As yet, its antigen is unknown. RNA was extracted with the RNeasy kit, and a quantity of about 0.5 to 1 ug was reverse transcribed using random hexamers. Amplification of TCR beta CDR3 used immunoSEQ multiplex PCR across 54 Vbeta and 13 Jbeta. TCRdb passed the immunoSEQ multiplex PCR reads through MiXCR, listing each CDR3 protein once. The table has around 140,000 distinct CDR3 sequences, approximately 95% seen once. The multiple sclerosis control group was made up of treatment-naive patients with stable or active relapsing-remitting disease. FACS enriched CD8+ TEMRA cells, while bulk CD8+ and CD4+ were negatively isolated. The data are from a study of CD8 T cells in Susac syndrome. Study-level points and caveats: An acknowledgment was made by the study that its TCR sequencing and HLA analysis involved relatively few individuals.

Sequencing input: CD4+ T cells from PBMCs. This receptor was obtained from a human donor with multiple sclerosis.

This CDR3 is CSGEGKLNEQFF. The CDR3 DNA follows: TGCAGTGGTGAGGGAAAGCTCAATGAGCAGTTCTTC. The rearrangement links TRBV20-1 to TRBJ2-1, with D possibly being TRBD2 (5 bases). Trimming took 7 bases from V and 6 from J, leaving 13 bases between them. The CDR3 length is 12 residues. Germline CDR1 and CDR2: DFQATT and SNEGSKA (reference sequence).